Listed below are T cell receptor beta chains from one sample, sequenced in a study of spatial heterogeneity in lung cancer. A single record per CDR3 protein comes from TCRdb applying MiXCR to the 5' RACE reads. The sample gives 95,000 to 130,000 distinct CDR3 sequences, 12% of which show up once; 16% is in the top ten. The sequencing here drew on PBMCs, taken at follow-up. Source of these receptors: a male donor with early-stage non-small cell lung cancer. CDR3s include the opening cysteine and the closing phenylalanine or tryptophan. A D gene is named only where the DNA matches it firmly. The size field is filled for only some rows; it gives once, few, many or a size class.

clone_size,j_call,v_call,cdr3_length,d_call,cdr3_aa,cdr3_nt
many,TRBJ2-1,TRBV19,15,TRBD1,CASKTGQGPYNEQFF,TGTGCCAGCAAAACGGGACAGGGGCCTTACAATGAGCAGTTCTTC
-,TRBJ2-5,TRBV29-1,14,-,CSATQVDRQETQYF,TGCAGCGCTACACAGGTCGACCGTCAAGAGACCCAGTACTTC
-,TRBJ2-7,TRBV20-1,10,-,CSARDDEQYF,TGCAGTGCTAGAGATGACGAGCAGTACTTC
-,TRBJ1-2,TRBV25-1,13,TRBD1,CASSEGTGYGYTF,TGTGCCAGCAGTGAAGGGACAGGCTATGGCTACACCTTC
few,TRBJ1-3,TRBV18,15,-,CASSSLLVRGNTIYF,TGTGCCAGCTCATCCCTTTTGGTTCGCGGAAACACCATATATTTT
-,TRBJ2-7,TRBV28,12,-,CASSSTAVEQYF,TGTGCCAGCAGTTCCACTGCTGTCGAGCAGTACTTC
few,TRBJ1-4,TRBV7-3,14,-,CASSKGGTNEKLFF,TGTGCCAGCAGCAAGGGGGGAACTAATGAAAAACTGTTTTTT
few,TRBJ2-2,TRBV7-9,15,-,CASSSGPRGTGELFF,TGTGCCAGCAGCTCGGGACCACGAGGCACCGGGGAGCTGTTTTTT
many,TRBJ1-2,TRBV20-1,15,-,CSARDTRGAVDGYTF,TGCAGTGCTAGAGATACCAGGGGCGCGGTCGATGGCTACACCTTC
few,TRBJ2-1,TRBV20-1,15,TRBD2,CSARRGGTSNNEQFF,TGCAGTGCTAGACGTGGGGGGACTAGCAACAATGAGCAGTTCTTC